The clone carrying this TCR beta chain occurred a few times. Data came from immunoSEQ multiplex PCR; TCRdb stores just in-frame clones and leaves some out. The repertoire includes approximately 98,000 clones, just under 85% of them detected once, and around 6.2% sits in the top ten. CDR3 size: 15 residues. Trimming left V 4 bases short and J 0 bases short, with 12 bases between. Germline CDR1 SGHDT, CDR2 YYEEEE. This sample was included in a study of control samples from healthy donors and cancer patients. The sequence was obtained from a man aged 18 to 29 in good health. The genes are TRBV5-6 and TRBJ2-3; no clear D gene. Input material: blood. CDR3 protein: CASSRTFFSTDTQYF. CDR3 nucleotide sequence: TGTGCCAGCAGCCGGACCTTTTTTAGCACAGATACGCAGTATTTT.